This T cell receptor beta chain appears in the sequencing data of a study of blood T cell repertoires in COVID-19. Looking at the study overall: Sources were T cells, B-cell-depleted T cells, or PBMCs; the material itself was cDNA or gDNA.

Per the authors' pipeline: For nucleated cells, counts were estimated from reference gene primer amplification. This table comes from immunoSEQ multiplex PCR, and its TCRdb copy is limited to in-frame clones, with some not included. V, J and clone size are taken as reported in that table, and D and trimming were inferred from the DNA itself. The sample lists over 130,000 clones, about nine tenths occurring once. Germline V gives CDR1 MNHNY, CDR2 SVGAGI (reference sequence). The CDR3 loop spans 15 amino acids. V was pared by 4 bases and J by 0 bases, with 10 bases between. The sequence was collected from a human donor with COVID-19, enrolled during active disease. The donor label of this sample is uncertain. The chain is built from TRBV6-6 and TRBJ1-5; D is perhaps TRBD1 (6 bases). Sequencing used peripheral blood. The CDR3 protein is CASSSGEYSNQPQHF. CDR3 nucleotides: TGTGCCAGCAGTTCAGGGGAATATAGCAATCAGCCCCAGCATTTT.